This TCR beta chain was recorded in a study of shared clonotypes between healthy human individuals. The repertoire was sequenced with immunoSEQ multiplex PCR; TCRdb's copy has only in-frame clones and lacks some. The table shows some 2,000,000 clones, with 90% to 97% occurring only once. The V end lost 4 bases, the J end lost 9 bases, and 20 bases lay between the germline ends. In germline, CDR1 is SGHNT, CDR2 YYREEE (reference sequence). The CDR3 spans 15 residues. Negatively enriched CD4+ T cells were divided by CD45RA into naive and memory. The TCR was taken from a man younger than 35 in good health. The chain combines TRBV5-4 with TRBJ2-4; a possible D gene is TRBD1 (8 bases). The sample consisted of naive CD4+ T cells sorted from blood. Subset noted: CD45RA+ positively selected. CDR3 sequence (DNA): TGTGCCAGCAGCGGGAGGGGACAGGCGGAGGGCATTCAGTACTTC. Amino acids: CASSGRGQAEGIQYF.